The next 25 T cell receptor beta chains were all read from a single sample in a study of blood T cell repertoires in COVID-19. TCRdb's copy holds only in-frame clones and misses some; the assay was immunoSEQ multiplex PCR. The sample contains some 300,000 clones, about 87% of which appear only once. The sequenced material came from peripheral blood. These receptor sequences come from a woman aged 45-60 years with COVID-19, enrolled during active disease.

The DNA of the CDR3 is TGTGCCAGCAGCGTATGGACAGGGCACAATGAGCAGTTCTTC. Translated: CASSVWTGHNEQFF. The chain links TRBV9 to TRBJ2-1; 8 bases line up with TRBD1. Germline V CDR1 and CDR2: SGDLS, YYNGEE. The CDR3 covers 14 residues. V was pared by 1 base and J by 5 bases, with 2 bases of the junction left unmatched. Together with reference TRBV9 and TRBJ2-1, the CDR3 gives the full variable domain: DSGVTQTPKHLITATGQRVTLRCSPRSGDLSVYWYQQSLDQGLQFLIQYYNGEERAKGNILERFSAQQFPDLHSELNLSSLELGDSALYFCASSVWTGHNEQFFGPGTRLTVL.

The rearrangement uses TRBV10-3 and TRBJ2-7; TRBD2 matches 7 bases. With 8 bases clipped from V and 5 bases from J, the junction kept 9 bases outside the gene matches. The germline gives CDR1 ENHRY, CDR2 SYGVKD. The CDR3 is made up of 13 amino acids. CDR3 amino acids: CAIAAGVLNEQYF. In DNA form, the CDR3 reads TGTGCCATCGCGGCGGGAGTATTGAACGAGCAGTACTTC.

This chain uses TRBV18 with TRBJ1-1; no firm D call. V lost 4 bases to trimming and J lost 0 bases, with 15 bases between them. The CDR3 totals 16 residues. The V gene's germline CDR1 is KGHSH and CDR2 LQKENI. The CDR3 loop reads CASSRLTGLMNTEAFF. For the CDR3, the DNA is TGTGCCAGCTCACGACTAACCGGACTGATGAACACTGAAGCTTTCTTT.

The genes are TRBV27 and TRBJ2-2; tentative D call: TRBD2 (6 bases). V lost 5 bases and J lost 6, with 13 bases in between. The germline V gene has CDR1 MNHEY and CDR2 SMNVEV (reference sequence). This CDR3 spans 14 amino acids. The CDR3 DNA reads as TGTGCCAGCAGTCCCAGGCGGGGTCCCGGGGAGCTGTTTTTT. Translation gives CASSPRRGPGELFF.

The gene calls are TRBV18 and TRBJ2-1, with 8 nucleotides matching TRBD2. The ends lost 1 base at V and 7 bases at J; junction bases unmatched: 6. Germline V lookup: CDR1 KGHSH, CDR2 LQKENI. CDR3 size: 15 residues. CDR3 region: CASSPRAGEGNEQFF. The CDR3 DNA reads TGTGCCAGCTCACCACGAGCGGGAGAAGGGAATGAGCAGTTCTTC.

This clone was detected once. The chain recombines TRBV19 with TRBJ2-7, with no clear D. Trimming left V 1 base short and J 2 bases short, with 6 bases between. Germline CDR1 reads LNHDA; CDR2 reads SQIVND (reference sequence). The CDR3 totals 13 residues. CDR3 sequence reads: CASSIGHTYEQYF. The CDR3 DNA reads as TGTGCCAGTAGTATAGGGCATACCTACGAGCAGTACTTC.

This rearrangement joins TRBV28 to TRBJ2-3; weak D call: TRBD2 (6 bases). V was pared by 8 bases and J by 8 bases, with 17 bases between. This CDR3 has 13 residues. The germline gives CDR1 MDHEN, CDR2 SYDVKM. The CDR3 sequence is CASAGTPFSTQYF. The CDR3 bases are TGTGCCAGCGCTGGGACTCCATTTTCTACGCAGTATTTT.

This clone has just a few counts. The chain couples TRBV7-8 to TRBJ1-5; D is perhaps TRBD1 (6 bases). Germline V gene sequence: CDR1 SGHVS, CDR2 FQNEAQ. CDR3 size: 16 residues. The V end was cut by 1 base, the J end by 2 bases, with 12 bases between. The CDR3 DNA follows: TGTGCCAGCAGCTTAGGTGGGGGGGCAGGCAATCAGCCCCAGCATTTT. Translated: CASSLGGGAGNQPQHF. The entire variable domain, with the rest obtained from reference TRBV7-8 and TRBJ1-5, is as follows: GAGVSQSPRYKVAKRGQDVALRCDPISGHVSLFWYQQALGQGPEFLTYFQNEAQLDKSGLPSDRFFAERPEGSVSTLKIQRTQQEDSAVYLCASSLGGGAGNQPQHFGDGTRLSIL.

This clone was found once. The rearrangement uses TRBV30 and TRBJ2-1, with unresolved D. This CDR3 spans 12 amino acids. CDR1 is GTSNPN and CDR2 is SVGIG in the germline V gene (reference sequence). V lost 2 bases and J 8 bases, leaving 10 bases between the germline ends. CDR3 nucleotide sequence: TGTGCCTGGAGTCCCGGTGCGGATGAGCAGTTCTTC. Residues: CAWSPGADEQFF.

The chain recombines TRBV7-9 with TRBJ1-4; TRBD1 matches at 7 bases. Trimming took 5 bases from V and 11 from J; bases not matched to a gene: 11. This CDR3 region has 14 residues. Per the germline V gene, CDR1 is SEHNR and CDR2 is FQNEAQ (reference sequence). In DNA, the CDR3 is TGTGCCAGCAGCCCCTTGACAGGGACGGGGAAACTGTTTTTT. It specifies CASSPLTGTGKLFF.

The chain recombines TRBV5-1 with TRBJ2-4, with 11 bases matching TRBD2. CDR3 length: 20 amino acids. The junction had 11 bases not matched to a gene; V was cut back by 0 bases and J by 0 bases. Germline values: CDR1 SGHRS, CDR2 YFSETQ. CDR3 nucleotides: TGCGCCAGCAGCTTGGGATTAGGTAGCGGGAGGGGATTAGCCAAAAACATTCAGTACTTC. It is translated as CASSLGLGSGRGLAKNIQYF.

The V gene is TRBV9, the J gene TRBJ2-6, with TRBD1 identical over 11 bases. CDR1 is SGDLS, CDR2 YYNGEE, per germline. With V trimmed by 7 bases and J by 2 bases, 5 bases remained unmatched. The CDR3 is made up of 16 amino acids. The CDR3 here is CASGWTGGAGANVLTF. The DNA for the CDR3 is TGTGCCAGCGGCTGGACAGGGGGCGCTGGGGCCAACGTCCTGACTTTC.

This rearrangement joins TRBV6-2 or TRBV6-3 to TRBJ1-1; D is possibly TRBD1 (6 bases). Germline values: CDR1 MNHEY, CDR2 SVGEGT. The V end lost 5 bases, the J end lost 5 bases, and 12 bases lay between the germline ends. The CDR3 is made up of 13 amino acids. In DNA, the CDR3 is TGTGCCAGCAGTCCACAGGGTTTGACTGAAGCTTTCTTT. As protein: CASSPQGLTEAFF.

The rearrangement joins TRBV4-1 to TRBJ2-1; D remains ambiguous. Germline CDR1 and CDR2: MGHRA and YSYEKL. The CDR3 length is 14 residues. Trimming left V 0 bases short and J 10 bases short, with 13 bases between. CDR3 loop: CASSQEIQAGEQFF. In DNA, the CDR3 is TGCGCCAGCAGCCAAGAAATTCAGGCAGGCGAGCAGTTCTTC.

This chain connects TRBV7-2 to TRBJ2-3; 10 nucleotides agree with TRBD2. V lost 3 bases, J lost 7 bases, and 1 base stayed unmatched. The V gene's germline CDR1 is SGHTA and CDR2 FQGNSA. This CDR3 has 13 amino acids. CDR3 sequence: CASSFSGGNTQYF. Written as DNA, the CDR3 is TGTGCCAGCAGCTTTAGCGGGGGGAATACGCAGTATTTT. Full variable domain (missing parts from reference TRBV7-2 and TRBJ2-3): GAGVSQSPSNKVTEKGKDVELRCDPISGHTALYWYRQSLGQGLEFLIYFQGNSAPDKSGLPSDRFSAERTGGSVSTLTIQRTQQEDSAVYLCASSFSGGNTQYFGPGTRLTVL.

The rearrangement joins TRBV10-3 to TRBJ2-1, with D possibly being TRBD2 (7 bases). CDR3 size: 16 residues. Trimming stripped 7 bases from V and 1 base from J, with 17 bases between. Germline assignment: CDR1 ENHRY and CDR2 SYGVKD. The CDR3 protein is CAIKGGDTLSYNEQFF. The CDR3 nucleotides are TGTGCCATCAAAGGGGGGGACACCTTATCCTACAATGAGCAGTTCTTC.

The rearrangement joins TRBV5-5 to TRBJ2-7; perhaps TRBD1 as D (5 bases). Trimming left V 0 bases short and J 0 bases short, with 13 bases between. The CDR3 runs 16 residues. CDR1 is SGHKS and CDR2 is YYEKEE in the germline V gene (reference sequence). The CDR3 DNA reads TGTGCCAGCAGCTTGGCGGGCGGCAGGGTCTCCTACGAGCAGTACTTC. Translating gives CASSLAGGRVSYEQYF.

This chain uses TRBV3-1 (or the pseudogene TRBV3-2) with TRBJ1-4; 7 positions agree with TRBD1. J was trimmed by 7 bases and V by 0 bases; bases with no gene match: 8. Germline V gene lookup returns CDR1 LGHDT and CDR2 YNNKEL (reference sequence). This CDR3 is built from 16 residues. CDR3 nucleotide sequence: TGTGCCAGCAGCCAAGATGGTCAGGGGGTAGGTGAAAAACTGTTTTTT. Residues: CASSQDGQGVGEKLFF.

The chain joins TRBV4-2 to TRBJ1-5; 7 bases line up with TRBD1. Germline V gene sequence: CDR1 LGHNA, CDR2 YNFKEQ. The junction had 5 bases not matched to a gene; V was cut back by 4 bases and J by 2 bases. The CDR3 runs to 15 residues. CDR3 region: CASSREQGGNQPQHF. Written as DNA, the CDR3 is TGTGCCAGCAGCCGAGAGCAGGGGGGCAATCAGCCCCAGCATTTT.

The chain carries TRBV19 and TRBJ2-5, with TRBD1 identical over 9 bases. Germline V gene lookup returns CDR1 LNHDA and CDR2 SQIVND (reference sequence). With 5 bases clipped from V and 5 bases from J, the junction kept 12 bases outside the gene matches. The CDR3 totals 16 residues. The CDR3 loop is CASSPHRQGVGETQYF. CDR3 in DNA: TGTGCCAGTAGTCCCCACCGACAGGGGGTTGGGGAGACCCAGTACTTC.

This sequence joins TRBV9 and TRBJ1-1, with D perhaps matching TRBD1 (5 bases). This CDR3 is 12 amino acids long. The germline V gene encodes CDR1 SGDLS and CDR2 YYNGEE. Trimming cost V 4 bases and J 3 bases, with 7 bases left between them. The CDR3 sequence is CASSPGYTEAFF. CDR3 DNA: TGTGCCAGCAGCCCAGGGTACACTGAAGCTTTCTTT.

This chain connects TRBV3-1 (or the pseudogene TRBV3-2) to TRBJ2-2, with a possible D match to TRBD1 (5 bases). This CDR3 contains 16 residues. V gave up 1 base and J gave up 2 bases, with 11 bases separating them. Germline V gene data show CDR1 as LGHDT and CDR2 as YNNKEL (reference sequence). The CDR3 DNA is TGTGCCAGCAGCCAAGCCGACAGACCTAACACCGGGGAGCTGTTTTTT. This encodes CASSQADRPNTGELFF.

The CDR3 sequence: CAWSPKTSEADTQYF. In DNA, the CDR3 is TGTGCCTGGAGCCCTAAGACTAGCGAGGCAGATACGCAGTATTTT. The rearrangement joins TRBV30 to TRBJ2-3; 8 nucleotides agree with TRBD2. Germline CDR1 reads GTSNPN; CDR2 reads SVGIG (reference sequence). The CDR3 contains 15 residues. J was trimmed by 4 bases and V by 3 bases; bases with no gene match: 9.

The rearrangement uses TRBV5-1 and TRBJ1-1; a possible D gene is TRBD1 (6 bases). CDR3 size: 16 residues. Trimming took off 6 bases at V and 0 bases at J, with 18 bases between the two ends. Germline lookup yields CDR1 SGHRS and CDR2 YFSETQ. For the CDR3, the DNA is TGCGCCAGCACCAATTCCAGGGGACCCATGAACACTGAAGCTTTCTTT. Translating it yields CASTNSRGPMNTEAFF.

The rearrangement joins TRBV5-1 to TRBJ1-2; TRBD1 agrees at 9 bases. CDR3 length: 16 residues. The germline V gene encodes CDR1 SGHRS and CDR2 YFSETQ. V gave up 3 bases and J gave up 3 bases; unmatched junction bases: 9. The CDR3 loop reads CASSYRQDRGYYGYTF. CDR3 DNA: TGCGCCAGCAGCTACCGTCAGGACAGGGGATACTATGGCTACACCTTC.